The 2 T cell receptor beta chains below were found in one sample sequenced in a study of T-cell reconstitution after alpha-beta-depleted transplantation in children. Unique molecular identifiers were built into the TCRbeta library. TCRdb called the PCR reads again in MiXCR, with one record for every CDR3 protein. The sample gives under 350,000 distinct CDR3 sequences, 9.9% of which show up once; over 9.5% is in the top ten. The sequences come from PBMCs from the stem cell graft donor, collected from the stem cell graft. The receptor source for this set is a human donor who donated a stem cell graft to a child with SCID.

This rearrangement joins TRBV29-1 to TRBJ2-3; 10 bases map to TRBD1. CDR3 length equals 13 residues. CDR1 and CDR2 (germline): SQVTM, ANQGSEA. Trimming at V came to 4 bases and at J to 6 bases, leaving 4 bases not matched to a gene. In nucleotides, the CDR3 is TGCAGCGTTGGGGACAGGGGTGTCGATACGCAGTATTTT. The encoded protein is CSVGDRGVDTQYF.

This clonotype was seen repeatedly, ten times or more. CDR3: CASTPLGAGNTEAFF. The CDR3, as DNA: TGTGCCAGCACCCCTCTTGGTGCGGGGAACACTGAAGCTTTCTTT. The genes are TRBV12-3 or TRBV12-4 and TRBJ1-1; D unresolved. Trimming removed 7 bases at V and 1 base at J, with 16 bases between. The CDR3 loop spans 15 amino acids.